This TCR beta chain was obtained from a study of T-cell reconstitution after alpha-beta-depleted transplantation in children. This CDR3 has 13 residues. V was pared by 0 bases and J by 4 bases, with 7 bases between. Germline values: CDR1 SGDLS, CDR2 YYNGEE. The TCRbeta library incorporated unique molecular identifiers. TCRdb called the PCR reads again in MiXCR, with one record for every CDR3 protein. The sample has under 150,000 distinct CDR3 sequences; around 9.8% are singletons. The sequenced sample was PBMCs, mostly from graft donor cells, obtained 180 days after TCRalphabeta/CD19-depleted stem cell transplant. The V call is TRBV9, the J call TRBJ1-2; unclear D gene. The receptor was derived from a girl less than two years old who had a stem cell transplant for combined immunodeficiency, so the T cells may come from the graft donor. The CDR3 protein is CASSVVGGYGYTF. The DNA for the CDR3 is TGTGCCAGCAGCGTAGTCGGAGGCTATGGCTACACCTTC.